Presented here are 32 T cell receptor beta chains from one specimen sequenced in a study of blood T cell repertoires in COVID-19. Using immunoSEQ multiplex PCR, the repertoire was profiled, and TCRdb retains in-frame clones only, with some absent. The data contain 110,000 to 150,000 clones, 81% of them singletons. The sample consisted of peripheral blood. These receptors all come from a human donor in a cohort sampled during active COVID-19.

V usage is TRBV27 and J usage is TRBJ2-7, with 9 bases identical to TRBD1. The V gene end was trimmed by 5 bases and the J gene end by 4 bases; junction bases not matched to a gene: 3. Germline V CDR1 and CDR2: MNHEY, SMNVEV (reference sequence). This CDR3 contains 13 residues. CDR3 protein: CASSPTGGYEQYF. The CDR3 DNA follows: TGTGCCAGCAGTCCGACAGGGGGATACGAGCAGTACTTC.

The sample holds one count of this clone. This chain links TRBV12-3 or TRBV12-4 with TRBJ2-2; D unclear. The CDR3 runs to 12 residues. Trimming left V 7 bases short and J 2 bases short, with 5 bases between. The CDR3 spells CASNTNTGELFF. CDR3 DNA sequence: TGTGCCAGCAACACCAACACCGGGGAGCTGTTTTTT.

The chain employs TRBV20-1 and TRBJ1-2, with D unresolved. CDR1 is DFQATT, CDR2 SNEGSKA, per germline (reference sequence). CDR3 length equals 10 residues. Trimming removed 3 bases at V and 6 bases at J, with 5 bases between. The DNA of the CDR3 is TGCAGTGCTAGGAGTCATGGCTACACCTTC. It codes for CSARSHGYTF.

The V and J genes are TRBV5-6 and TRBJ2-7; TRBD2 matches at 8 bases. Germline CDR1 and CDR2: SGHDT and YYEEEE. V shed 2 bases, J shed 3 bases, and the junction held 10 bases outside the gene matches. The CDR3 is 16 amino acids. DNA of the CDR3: TGTGCCAGCAGCTTTATGAGCGGGAGAAATAGCTACGAGCAGTACTTC. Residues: CASSFMSGRNSYEQYF.

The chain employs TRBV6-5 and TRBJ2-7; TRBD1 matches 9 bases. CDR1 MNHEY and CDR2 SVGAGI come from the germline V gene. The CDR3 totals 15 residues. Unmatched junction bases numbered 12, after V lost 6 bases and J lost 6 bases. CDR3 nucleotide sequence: TGTGCCAGCAGCAGACCGGGACAGGGTTTTCGCGAGCAGTACTTC. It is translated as CASSRPGQGFREQYF.

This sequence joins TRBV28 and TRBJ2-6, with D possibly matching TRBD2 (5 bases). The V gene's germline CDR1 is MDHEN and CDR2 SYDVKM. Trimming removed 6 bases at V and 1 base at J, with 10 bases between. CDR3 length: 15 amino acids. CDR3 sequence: CASSPGVSGANVLTF. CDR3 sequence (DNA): TGTGCCAGCAGCCCCGGGGTGTCTGGGGCCAACGTCCTGACTTTC.

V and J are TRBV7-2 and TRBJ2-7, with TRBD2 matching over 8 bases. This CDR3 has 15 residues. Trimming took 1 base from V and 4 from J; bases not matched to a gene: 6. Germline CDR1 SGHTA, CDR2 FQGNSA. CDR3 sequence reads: CASSLVSGREYEQYF. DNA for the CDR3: TGTGCCAGCAGCTTAGTATCCGGGAGGGAATACGAGCAGTACTTC.

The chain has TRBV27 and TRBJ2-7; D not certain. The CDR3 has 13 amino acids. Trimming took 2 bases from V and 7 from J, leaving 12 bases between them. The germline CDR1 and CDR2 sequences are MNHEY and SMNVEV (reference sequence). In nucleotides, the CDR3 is TGTGCCAGCAGTTTAGGGCCTAATACAGAGCAGTACTTC. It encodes CASSLGPNTEQYF.

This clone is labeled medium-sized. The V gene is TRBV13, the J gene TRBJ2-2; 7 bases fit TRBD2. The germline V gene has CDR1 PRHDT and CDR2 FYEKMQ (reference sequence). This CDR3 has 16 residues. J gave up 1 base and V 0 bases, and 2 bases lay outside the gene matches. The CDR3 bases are TGTGCCAGCAGCTTAGGGACTAGCTGGAACACCGGGGAGCTGTTTTTT. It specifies CASSLGTSWNTGELFF. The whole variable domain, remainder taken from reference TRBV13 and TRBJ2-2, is AAGVIQSPRHLIKEKRETATLKCYPIPRHDTVYWYQQGPGQDPQFLISFYEKMQSDKGSIPDRFSAQQFSDYHSELNMSSLELGDSALYFCASSLGTSWNTGELFFGEGSRLTVL.

CDR3 sequence (DNA): TGTGCCAGCAGCAGACGGGACAGGGGGCCCTTTCGGGAGACCCAGTACTTC. Translation: CASSRRDRGPFRETQYF. J is TRBJ2-5 and V is TRBV21-1; whether TRBD1, the table's D call, matches the DNA was not checked. TRBV21-1 is given as a pseudogene. CDR3 length: 17 residues.

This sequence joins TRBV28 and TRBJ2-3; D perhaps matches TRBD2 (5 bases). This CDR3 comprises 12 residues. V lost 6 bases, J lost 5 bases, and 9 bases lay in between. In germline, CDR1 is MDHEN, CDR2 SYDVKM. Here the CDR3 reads CASRKSGDTQYF. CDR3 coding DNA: TGTGCCAGCAGGAAGAGCGGAGATACGCAGTATTTT.

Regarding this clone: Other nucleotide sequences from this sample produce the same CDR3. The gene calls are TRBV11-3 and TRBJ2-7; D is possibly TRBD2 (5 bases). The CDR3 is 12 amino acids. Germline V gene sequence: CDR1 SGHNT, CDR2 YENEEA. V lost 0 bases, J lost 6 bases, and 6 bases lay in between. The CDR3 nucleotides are TGTGCCAGCAGCTTAGATGAGGGCGAGCAGTACTTC. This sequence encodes CASSLDEGEQYF. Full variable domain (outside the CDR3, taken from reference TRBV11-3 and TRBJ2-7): EAGVVQSPRYKIIEKKQPVAFWCNPISGHNTLYWYLQNLGQGPELLIRYENEEAVDDSQLPKDRFSAERLKGVDSTLKIQPAELGDSAVYLCASSLDEGEQYFGPGTRLTVT.

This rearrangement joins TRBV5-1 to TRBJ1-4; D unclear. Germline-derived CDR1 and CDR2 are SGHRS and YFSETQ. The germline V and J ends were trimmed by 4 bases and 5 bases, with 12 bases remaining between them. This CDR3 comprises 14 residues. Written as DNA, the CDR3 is TGCGCCAGCAGCCTAATTCCAGCGAATGAAAAACTGTTTTTT. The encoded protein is CASSLIPANEKLFF. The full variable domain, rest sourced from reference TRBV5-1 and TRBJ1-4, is KAGVTQTPRYLIKTRGQQVTLSCSPISGHRSVSWYQQTPGQGLQFLFEYFSETQRNKGNFPGRFSGRQFSNSRSEMNVSTLELGDSALYLCASSLIPANEKLFFGSGTQLSVL.

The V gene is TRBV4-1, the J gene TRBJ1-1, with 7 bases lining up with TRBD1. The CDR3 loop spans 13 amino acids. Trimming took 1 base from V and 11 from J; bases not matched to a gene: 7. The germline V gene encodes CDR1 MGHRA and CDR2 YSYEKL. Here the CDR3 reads CASSQVGGRGAFF. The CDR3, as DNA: TGCGCCAGCAGCCAAGTAGGGGGCAGGGGTGCTTTCTTT.

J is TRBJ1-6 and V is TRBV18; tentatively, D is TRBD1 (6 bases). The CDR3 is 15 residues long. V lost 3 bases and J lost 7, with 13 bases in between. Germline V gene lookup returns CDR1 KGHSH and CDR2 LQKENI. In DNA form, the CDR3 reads TGTGCCAGCTCACCGGAAGGGGGAGCAAATTCACCCCTCCACTTT. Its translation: CASSPEGGANSPLHF.

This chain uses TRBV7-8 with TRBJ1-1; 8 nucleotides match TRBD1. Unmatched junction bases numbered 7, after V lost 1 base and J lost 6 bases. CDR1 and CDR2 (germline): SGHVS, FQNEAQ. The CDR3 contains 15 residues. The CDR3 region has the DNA TGTGCCAGCAGCTTAGGGGGGCCAGGGGGCGCTGAAGCTTTCTTT. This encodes CASSLGGPGGAEAFF.

The CDR3: CASSAGQGGVQPQHF. DNA of the CDR3: TGTGCCAGCTCAGCGGGACAGGGAGGGGTACAGCCCCAGCATTTT. The chain employs TRBV18 and TRBJ1-5, with 9 bases fitting TRBD1. V was pared by 5 bases and J by 7 bases, with 9 bases of the junction left unmatched. CDR1 is KGHSH and CDR2 is LQKENI in the germline V gene. The CDR3 has 15 residues.

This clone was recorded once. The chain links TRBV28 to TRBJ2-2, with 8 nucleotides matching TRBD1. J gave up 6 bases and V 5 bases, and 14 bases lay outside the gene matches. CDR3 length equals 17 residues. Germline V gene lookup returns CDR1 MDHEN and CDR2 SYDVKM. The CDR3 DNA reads TGTGCCAGCAGTCCCCCCCTCGGACAGGGAGATCCCGGGGAGCTGTTTTTT. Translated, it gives CASSPPLGQGDPGELFF.

CDR3 protein: CASSGRPGRDTQYF. As DNA, the CDR3 is TGTGCCAGCAGCGGCCGCCCGGGGAGGGATACGCAGTATTTT. The rearrangement links TRBV9 to TRBJ2-3, with a tentative D call TRBD2 (6 bases). From germline, CDR1 is SGDLS and CDR2 YYNGEE. This CDR3 contains 14 residues. Trimming shortened V by 3 bases and J by 6 bases, and 14 bases separated the two germline ends.

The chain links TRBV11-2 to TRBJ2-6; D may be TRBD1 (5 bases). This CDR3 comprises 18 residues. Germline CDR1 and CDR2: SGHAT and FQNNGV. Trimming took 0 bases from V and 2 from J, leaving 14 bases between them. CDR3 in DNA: TGTGCCAGCAGCTTAGATAATAAGGGGTCGGCTGGGGCCAACGTCCTGACTTTC. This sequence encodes CASSLDNKGSAGANVLTF.

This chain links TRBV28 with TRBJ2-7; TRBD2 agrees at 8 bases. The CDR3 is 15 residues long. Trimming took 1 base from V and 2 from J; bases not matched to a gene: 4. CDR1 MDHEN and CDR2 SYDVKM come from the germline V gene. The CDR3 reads CASSLSSGGTYEQYF. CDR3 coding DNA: TGTGCCAGCAGTTTATCCAGCGGGGGAACCTACGAGCAGTACTTC.

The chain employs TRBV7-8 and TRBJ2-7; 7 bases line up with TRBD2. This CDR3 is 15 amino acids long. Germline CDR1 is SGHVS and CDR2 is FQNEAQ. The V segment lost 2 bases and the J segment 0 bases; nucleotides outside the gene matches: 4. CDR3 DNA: TGTGCCAGCAGCTTAATCCTAGCGGCCTCCTACGAGCAGTACTTC. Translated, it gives CASSLILAASYEQYF. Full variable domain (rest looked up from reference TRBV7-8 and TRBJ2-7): GAGVSQSPRYKVAKRGQDVALRCDPISGHVSLFWYQQALGQGPEFLTYFQNEAQLDKSGLPSDRFFAERPEGSVSTLKIQRTQQEDSAVYLCASSLILAASYEQYFGPGTRLTVT.

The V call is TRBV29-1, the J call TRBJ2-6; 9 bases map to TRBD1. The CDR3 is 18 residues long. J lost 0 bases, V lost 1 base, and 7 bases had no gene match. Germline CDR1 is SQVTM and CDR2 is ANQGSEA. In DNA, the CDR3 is TGCAGCGTTGAAGTGGGACAGGGTAGGCCCTCTGGGGCCAACGTCCTGACTTTC. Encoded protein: CSVEVGQGRPSGANVLTF.

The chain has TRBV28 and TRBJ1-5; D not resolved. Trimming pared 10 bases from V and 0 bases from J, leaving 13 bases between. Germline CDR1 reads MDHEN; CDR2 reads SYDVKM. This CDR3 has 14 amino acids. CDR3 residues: CATLTEYSNQPQHF. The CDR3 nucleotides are TGTGCCACCCTCACAGAGTATAGCAATCAGCCCCAGCATTTT.

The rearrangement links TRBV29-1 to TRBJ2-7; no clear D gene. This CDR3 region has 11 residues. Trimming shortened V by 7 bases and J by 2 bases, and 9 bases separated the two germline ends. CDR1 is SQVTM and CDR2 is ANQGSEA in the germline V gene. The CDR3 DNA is TGCAGCGCTACAACCGCCTACGAGCAGTACTTC. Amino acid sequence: CSATTAYEQYF.

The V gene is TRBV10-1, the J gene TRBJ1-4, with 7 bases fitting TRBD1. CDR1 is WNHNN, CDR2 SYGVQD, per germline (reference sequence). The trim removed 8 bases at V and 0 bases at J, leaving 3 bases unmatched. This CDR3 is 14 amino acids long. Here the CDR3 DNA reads TGCGCCAGCGGACAGGAGGCAACTAATGAAAAACTGTTTTTT. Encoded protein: CASGQEATNEKLFF.

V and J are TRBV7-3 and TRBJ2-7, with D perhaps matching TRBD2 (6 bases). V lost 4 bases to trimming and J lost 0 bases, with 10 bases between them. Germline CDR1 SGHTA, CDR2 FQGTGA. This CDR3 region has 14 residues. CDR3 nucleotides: TGTGCCAGCAGCTCGGGACTCAACTCCTACGAGCAGTACTTC. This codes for CASSSGLNSYEQYF. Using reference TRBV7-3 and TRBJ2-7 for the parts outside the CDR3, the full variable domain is GAGVSQTPSNKVTEKGKYVELRCDPISGHTALYWYRQSLGQGPEFLIYFQGTGAADDSGLPNDRFFAVRPEGSVSTLKIQRTERGDSAVYLCASSSGLNSYEQYFGPGTRLTVT.

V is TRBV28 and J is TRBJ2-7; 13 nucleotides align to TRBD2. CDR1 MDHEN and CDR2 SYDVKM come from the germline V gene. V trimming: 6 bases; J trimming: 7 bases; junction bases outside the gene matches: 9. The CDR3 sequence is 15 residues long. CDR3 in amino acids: CASSRTSGRAGEQYF. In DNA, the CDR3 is TGTGCCAGCAGCCGTACTAGCGGGAGGGCCGGGGAGCAGTACTTC. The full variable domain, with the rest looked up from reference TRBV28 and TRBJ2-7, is DVKVTQSSRYLVKRTGEKVFLECVQDMDHENMFWYRQDPGLGLRLIYFSYDVKMKEKGDIPEGYSVSREKKERFSLILESASTNQTSMYLCASSRTSGRAGEQYFGPGTRLTVT.

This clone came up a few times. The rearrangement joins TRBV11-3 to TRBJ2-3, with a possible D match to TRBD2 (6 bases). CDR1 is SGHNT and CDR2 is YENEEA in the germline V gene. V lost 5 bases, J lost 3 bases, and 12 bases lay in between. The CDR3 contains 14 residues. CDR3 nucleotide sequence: TGTGCCAGCAGCGTGAGCGGAGGGACAGATACGCAGTATTTT. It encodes CASSVSGGTDTQYF. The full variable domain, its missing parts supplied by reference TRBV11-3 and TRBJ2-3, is EAGVVQSPRYKIIEKKQPVAFWCNPISGHNTLYWYLQNLGQGPELLIRYENEEAVDDSQLPKDRFSAERLKGVDSTLKIQPAELGDSAVYLCASSVSGGTDTQYFGPGTRLTVL.

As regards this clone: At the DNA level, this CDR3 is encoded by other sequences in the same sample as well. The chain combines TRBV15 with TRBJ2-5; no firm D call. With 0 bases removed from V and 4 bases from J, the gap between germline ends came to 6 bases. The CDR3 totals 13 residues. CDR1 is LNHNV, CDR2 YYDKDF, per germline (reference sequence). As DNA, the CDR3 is TGTGCCACCAGCAGAGATAGAGGAGAGACCCAGTACTTC. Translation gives CATSRDRGETQYF.

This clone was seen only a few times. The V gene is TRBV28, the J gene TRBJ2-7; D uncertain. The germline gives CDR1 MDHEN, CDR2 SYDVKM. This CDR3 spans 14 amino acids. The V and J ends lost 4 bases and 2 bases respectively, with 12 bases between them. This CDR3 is CASSSAAVTYEQYF. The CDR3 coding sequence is TGTGCCAGCAGTTCGGCGGCAGTCACCTACGAGCAGTACTTC.

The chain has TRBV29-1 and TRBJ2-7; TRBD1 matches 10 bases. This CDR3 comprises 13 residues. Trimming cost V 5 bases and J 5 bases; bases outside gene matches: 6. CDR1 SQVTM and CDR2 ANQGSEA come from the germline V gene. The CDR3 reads CSVRDRGRHEQYF. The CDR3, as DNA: TGCAGCGTTCGAGACAGGGGGCGCCACGAGCAGTACTTC.